These 25 T cell receptor beta chains came from one sample sequenced in a study of blood T cell repertoires in COVID-19. TCRdb keeps only in-frame clones here, not all; method: immunoSEQ multiplex PCR. The sample shows about 130,000 clones, roughly 83% of them seen only once. The sample taken for sequencing was peripheral blood. These receptor sequences come from an older woman with COVID-19, enrolled during active disease.

The rearrangement uses TRBV2 and TRBJ2-7; possibly TRBD1 for D (5 bases). The length of the CDR3 is 11 residues. Germline V gene lookup returns CDR1 SNHLY and CDR2 FYNNEI. V was pared by 7 bases and J by 3 bases, with 7 bases between. The CDR3 nucleotides are TGTGCCAGCAAGGGGATCTACGAGCAGTACTTC. It specifies CASKGIYEQYF.

This chain links TRBV4-1 with TRBJ1-5; a weak D match, TRBD1 (6 bases). The CDR3 totals 13 residues. Trimming removed 4 bases at V and 6 bases at J, with 10 bases between. Germline assignment: CDR1 MGHRA and CDR2 YSYEKL. This chain's CDR3 is CASSPLQGQPQHF. The CDR3 coding sequence is TGCGCCAGCAGCCCTTTACAGGGTCAGCCCCAGCATTTT.

The J gene is TRBJ1-1, the V gene TRBV9; D might be TRBD1 (6 bases). CDR3 length equals 16 residues. The germline CDR1 and CDR2 sequences are SGDLS and YYNGEE. V gave up 4 bases and J gave up 8 bases, with 24 bases separating them. The CDR3 nucleotides are TGTGCCAGCAGCTCCCCCCGGGACACCACTCAGTGGGAAGCTTTCTTT. This gives the protein CASSSPRDTTQWEAFF.

This clone was detected once. This chain joins TRBV4-1 and TRBJ1-5; perhaps TRBD1 as D (6 bases). The CDR3 consists of 15 residues. Germline values: CDR1 MGHRA, CDR2 YSYEKL. The V end lost 4 bases, the J end lost 6 bases, and 16 bases lay between the germline ends. The CDR3 protein is CASSLQGSGSQPQHF. CDR3 in DNA: TGCGCCAGCAGCCTACAGGGCTCGGGGAGTCAGCCCCAGCATTTT.

The chain has TRBV6-1 and TRBJ1-4, with 7 bases fitting TRBD1. This CDR3 region has 15 residues. Germline values: CDR1 MNHNS, CDR2 SASEGT. V lost 2 bases, J lost 8 bases, and 8 bases stayed unmatched. The DNA of the CDR3 is TGTGCCAGCAGTGAACAAGACAGGGTGGGGGAAAAACTGTTTTTT. Its translation is CASSEQDRVGEKLFF.

The genes are TRBV27 and TRBJ1-1; the D is unclear. The CDR3 extends over 14 amino acids. The germline V and J ends were trimmed by 5 bases and 1 base, with 11 bases remaining between them. Per germline, CDR1 MNHEY and CDR2 SMNVEV (reference sequence). The CDR3 bases are TGTGCCAGCAGTGCCCTCTCAGGGAACACTGAAGCTTTCTTT. This translates into CASSALSGNTEAFF.

V usage is TRBV2 and J usage is TRBJ2-6; D remains ambiguous. Per the germline V gene, CDR1 is SNHLY and CDR2 is FYNNEI. CDR3 length: 13 residues. The V gene lost 10 bases and the J gene lost 0 bases, with 7 bases spanning the gap. The CDR3 loop is CAKQPSGANVLTF. CDR3 nucleotide sequence: TGTGCCAAACAGCCCTCTGGGGCCAACGTCCTGACTTTC.

The J gene is TRBJ2-2, the V gene TRBV7-2; 12 nucleotides align to TRBD2. Germline V gives CDR1 SGHTA, CDR2 FQGNSA. The CDR3 sequence is 16 residues long. Germline trimming cut 5 bases from V and 3 bases from J; bases unmatched to any gene: 4. The CDR3 here is CASSTTSGGYTGELFF. CDR3 coding DNA: TGTGCCAGCAGCACAACTAGCGGGGGGTACACCGGGGAGCTGTTTTTT.

The chain is built from TRBV7-2 and TRBJ1-6; D is undetermined. The CDR3 spans 16 residues. Trimming left V 2 bases short and J 2 bases short, with 10 bases between. The germline V gene encodes CDR1 SGHTA and CDR2 FQGNSA. CDR3 bases: TGTGCCAGCAGCTTAAAGGCCCGGGCCTATAATTCACCCCTCCACTTT. Its protein is CASSLKARAYNSPLHF.

The chain recombines TRBV6-5 with TRBJ1-5; the D is unclear. The ends were cut back, 6 bases at V and 5 bases at J, with 14 bases in the middle. The germline V gene has CDR1 MNHEY and CDR2 SVGAGI. The CDR3 sequence is 14 residues long. CDR3 region: CASSRRRGDQPQHF. The CDR3 DNA is TGTGCCAGCAGCCGACGGCGGGGTGATCAGCCCCAGCATTTT.

This clone was recorded once. The rearrangement links TRBV9 to TRBJ2-3; a weak D match, TRBD2 (6 bases). CDR1 is SGDLS and CDR2 is YYNGEE in the germline V gene. The CDR3 contains 14 residues. V was pared by 6 bases and J by 4 bases, with 15 bases between. The CDR3 reads CASTWGESSDTQYF. The CDR3 nucleotides read TGTGCCAGCACGTGGGGGGAATCGTCAGATACGCAGTATTTT.

The gene calls are TRBV7-9 and TRBJ2-3; TRBD1 aligns across 12 bases. There are 14 residues in the CDR3. Germline V lookup: CDR1 SEHNR, CDR2 FQNEAQ (reference sequence). V shed 5 bases and J 6 bases; nucleotides not matched to a gene: 3. CDR3 nucleotides: TGTGCCAGCAGCCCGGGACAGGGGGCGGATACGCAGTATTTT. Translation: CASSPGQGADTQYF.

A note on this clone: One end of the junction fails to match germline, which may point to a read error. The V gene is TRBV7-2, the J gene TRBJ1-2; 7 bases map to TRBD1. CDR3 length: 12 residues. Germline CDR1 SGHTA, CDR2 FQGNSA. In DNA, the CDR3 is TGTGCCAGCAGCCACGGAGGGGGCCACCCTGACTTC. Translated, it gives CASSHGGGHPDF.

This chain uses TRBV12-5 with TRBJ2-3; a weak D match, TRBD2 (6 bases). V lost 1 base and J 4 bases, leaving 6 bases between the germline ends. This CDR3 has 13 residues. The germline V gene encodes CDR1 LGHNT and CDR2 FRNRAP. Here the CDR3 reads CASGLGGADTQYF. DNA of the CDR3: TGTGCTAGTGGTTTGGGGGGGGCAGATACGCAGTATTTT.

The chain joins TRBV5-6 to TRBJ2-7; no clear D gene. The germline V gene has CDR1 SGHDT and CDR2 YYEEEE. CDR3 length: 12 residues. The V end was cut by 1 base, the J end by 4 bases, with 6 bases between. The CDR3 sequence is CASSLQVYEQYF. The CDR3, as DNA: TGTGCCAGCAGCTTGCAGGTTTACGAGCAGTACTTC.

CDR3 sequence: CASSRGLAPYEQYF. CDR3 DNA sequence: TGCGCCAGCAGCCGGGGACTAGCTCCCTACGAGCAGTACTTC. This chain links TRBV4-1 with TRBJ2-7; TRBD2 agrees at 9 bases. Germline V gives CDR1 MGHRA, CDR2 YSYEKL. This CDR3 comprises 14 residues. The junction had 3 bases not matched to a gene; V was cut back by 4 bases and J by 2 bases.

This rearrangement joins TRBV7-6 to TRBJ1-3, with unresolved D. V lost 5 bases to trimming and J lost 2 bases, with 7 bases between them. The CDR3 consists of 13 residues. Germline V gene data show CDR1 as SGHVS and CDR2 as FNYEAQ. The CDR3 sequence: CASSPSAGNTIYF. For the CDR3, the DNA is TGTGCCAGCAGCCCCTCGGCTGGAAACACCATATATTTT.

This clone has only a few counts. This rearrangement joins TRBV7-8 to TRBJ2-1; TRBD2 matches at 12 bases. Germline CDR1 and CDR2: SGHVS and FQNEAQ. The CDR3 loop spans 16 amino acids. Germline trimming cut 3 bases from V and 3 bases from J; bases unmatched to any gene: 3. CDR3 bases: TGTGCCAGCAGCTTGGCGACTAGCGGGGGCTACAATGAGCAGTTCTTC. It specifies CASSLATSGGYNEQFF.

The chain uses TRBV4-1 and TRBJ1-4; TRBD1 matches 7 bases. Per germline, CDR1 MGHRA and CDR2 YSYEKL. After removal of 4 bases from V and 14 bases from J, the junction contained 13 bases not matched to a gene. CDR3 length: 14 amino acids. CDR3 bases: TGCGCCAGCAGCCCGGACAGGACCCTCGGATCGCTGTTTTTT. Protein product: CASSPDRTLGSLFF.

The chain is built from TRBV28 and TRBJ1-2; 8 bases map to TRBD1. Germline V gene lookup returns CDR1 MDHEN and CDR2 SYDVKM. The length of the CDR3 is 14 residues. With V trimmed by 4 bases and J by 12 bases, 13 bases remained unmatched. The CDR3 here is CASSSGTGPWSNTF. The CDR3 nucleotides read TGTGCCAGCAGTTCGGGGACAGGCCCTTGGAGTAACACCTTC.

This rearrangement joins TRBV4-2 to TRBJ2-3, with TRBD1 identical over 8 bases. The CDR3 runs to 15 residues. The trim removed 5 bases at V and 3 bases at J, leaving 7 bases unmatched. Germline V CDR1 and CDR2: LGHNA, YNFKEQ. The CDR3 loop is CASSTATGATDTQYF. The CDR3 DNA reads TGTGCCAGCAGCACTGCGACAGGGGCGACAGATACGCAGTATTTT.

V is TRBV27 and J is TRBJ1-5; D unclear. The V end lost 6 bases, the J end lost 0 bases, and 15 bases lay between the germline ends. Per germline, CDR1 MNHEY and CDR2 SMNVEV (reference sequence). The CDR3 contains 16 residues. The CDR3 DNA sequence: TGTGCCAGCAGCCCCCAAATGACATCTAGCAATCAGCCCCAGCATTTT. It codes for CASSPQMTSSNQPQHF.

The V call is TRBV4-1, the J call TRBJ1-3, with D perhaps matching TRBD1 (5 bases). Germline V gene data show CDR1 as MGHRA and CDR2 as YSYEKL. Trimming removed 0 bases from V and 3 bases from J, with 15 bases in between. There are 17 residues in the CDR3. As DNA, the CDR3 is TGCGCCAGCAGCCAAGATTGGGGCCAGGCAAGTGGAAACACCATATATTTT. This codes for CASSQDWGQASGNTIYF.

The rearrangement uses TRBV3-1 (or the pseudogene TRBV3-2) and TRBJ2-3; TRBD2 matches 11 bases. Germline V gives CDR1 LGHDT, CDR2 YNNKEL (reference sequence). This CDR3 has 17 amino acids. With V trimmed by 0 bases and J by 3 bases, 5 bases remained unmatched. DNA of the CDR3: TGTGCCAGCAGCCAAGATGGGCTAGCGGGGGGTACAGATACGCAGTATTTT. Amino acids: CASSQDGLAGGTDTQYF.

The rearrangement links TRBV5-1 to TRBJ2-1, with TRBD2 identical over 10 bases. V was pared by 4 bases and J by 5 bases, with 9 bases of the junction left unmatched. CDR1 is SGHRS and CDR2 is YFSETQ in the germline V gene. This CDR3 contains 16 residues. CDR3 in DNA: TGCGCCAGCAGCCGGGAGATAGCGGGGGGAGACAATGAGCAGTTCTTC. Protein sequence: CASSREIAGGDNEQFF.